The 15 T cell receptor beta chains below were found in one sample sequenced in a study of T cell repertoires in cytomegalovirus infection (dated by TCRdb to the late 2010s). In the paper's terms, the treatment or condition label means: in vitro stimulation with specific CMV peptide epitopes to enrich CMV-specific T cells. Sequenced on an Illumina HiSeq 1500. TCRdb redid the processing of the public reads, applying fastp at Q25 and MiXCR, and retained in-frame beta chains. CDR3 protein sequences are deduplicated, and each keeps its most common genes and DNA. This sample lists 650,000 to 850,000 distinct CDR3 sequences; roughly 29% were detected once. The ten largest clones capture 13% of the sample. The antigens these receptors bind are not known. The material sequenced was cultured CD8+ T cells from PBMCs, taken from culture after CMV antigen stimulation. The receptors were gathered from a human donor in good health (CMV status not recorded). Some clones in this sample may be carry-over from other donors' samples.

The V and J genes are TRBV11-3 and TRBJ1-1; D remains unclear. The CDR3 spans 14 residues. Trimming left V 0 bases short and J 4 bases short, with 9 bases between. Germline V gene data show CDR1 as SGHNT and CDR2 as YENEEA. CDR3 nucleotides: TGTGCCAGCAGCTTAGATGGAGGTAGCACTGAAGCTTTCTTT. Translating gives CASSLDGGSTEAFF.

The chain couples TRBV10-2 to TRBJ2-3; 9 bases are a match to TRBD1. V was clipped by 8 bases and J by 5 bases; unmatched bases: 8. The V gene's germline CDR1 is WSHSY and CDR2 SAAADI. This CDR3 has 14 residues. CDR3 DNA sequence: TGCGCCAGCCGAAACAGGGGGCGGGGAGATACGCAGTATTTT. Translation gives CASRNRGRGDTQYF.

The rearrangement links TRBV4-2 to TRBJ2-7; a possible D gene is TRBD2 (6 bases). In germline, CDR1 is LGHNA, CDR2 YNFKEQ. CDR3 length: 16 residues. V shed 1 base and J shed 5 bases, with 18 bases lying between them. Here the CDR3 DNA reads TGTGCCAGCAGCCAAGTGCCGCGGGGAGCATGGGACGAGCAGTACTTC. Residues: CASSQVPRGAWDEQYF.

The rearrangement links TRBV10-2 to TRBJ2-5; 10 bases agree with TRBD2. CDR3 length equals 15 residues. Losses at the gene ends were 3 bases for V and 5 bases for J; bases not matched to a gene: 6. Germline CDR1 is WSHSY and CDR2 is SAAADI. CDR3 in amino acids: CASSEGLAGDETQYF. DNA of the CDR3: TGCGCCAGCAGTGAAGGGCTAGCGGGGGATGAGACCCAGTACTTC.

This clonotype was detected a few times. The junction departs from germline at one end; a sequencing error may be responsible. The V and J genes are TRBV4-1 and TRBJ1-1, with D perhaps TRBD1 (6 bases). Germline V gives CDR1 MGHRA, CDR2 YSYEKL. The CDR3 consists of 13 residues. CDR3 protein: CASSQKDKGTQNF. The CDR3 DNA sequence: TGCGCCAGCAGCCAGAAGGATAAGGGGACACAAAATTTT.

This clonotype was seen at least ten times. The chain uses TRBV7-9 and TRBJ2-1; 9 positions match TRBD2. This CDR3 has 15 amino acids. V lost 1 base to trimming and J lost 7 bases; unmatched junction nucleotides: 5. Germline V CDR1 and CDR2: SEHNR, FQNEAQ (reference sequence). This chain's CDR3 is CASSLVSSGKNEQFF. DNA for the CDR3: TGTGCCAGCAGCTTAGTTTCTAGCGGGAAGAATGAGCAGTTCTTC.

The genes are TRBV6-2 or TRBV6-3 and TRBJ1-2; 9 bases match TRBD1. V shed 2 bases and J 7 bases; nucleotides not matched to a gene: 5. Germline V gives CDR1 MNHEY, CDR2 SVGEGT. The length of the CDR3 is 14 residues. CDR3 nucleotide sequence: TGTGCCAGCAGTTACCTGGGACAGGGAAGTGGCTACACCTTC. Amino acids: CASSYLGQGSGYTF.

This chain uses TRBV19 with TRBJ1-3, with 9 positions matching TRBD1. V was pared by 5 bases and J by 4 bases, with 6 bases of the junction left unmatched. The CDR3 length is 15 residues. The germline V gene has CDR1 LNHDA and CDR2 SQIVND (reference sequence). The CDR3 nucleotides read TGTGCCAGTAGTCCGGGACAGGGAGGAGGAAACACCATATATTTT. Translation: CASSPGQGGGNTIYF.

In its sample, this clonotype was seen a few times. The V and J genes are TRBV7-6 and TRBJ1-4, with D possibly being TRBD1 (5 bases). V was clipped by 6 bases and J by 5 bases, with 25 bases between them. The length of the CDR3 is 18 residues. The V gene's germline CDR1 is SGHVS and CDR2 FNYEAQ. The CDR3 sequence is CASSPGRDHPSLNEKLFF. The CDR3 bases are TGTGCCAGCAGTCCAGGTCGGGACCACCCTAGCCTAAATGAAAAACTGTTTTTT.

This clonotype was detected many times. J is TRBJ2-6 and V is TRBV5-1; D perhaps matches TRBD1 (5 bases). V was cut by 0 bases and J by 2 bases, with 6 bases left in between. Germline CDR1 SGHRS, CDR2 YFSETQ. This CDR3 is built from 15 residues. The CDR3, as DNA: TGCGCCAGCAGCTTGGCAGGGCCTGGGGCCAACGTCCTGACTTTC. It is translated as CASSLAGPGANVLTF.

At least ten counts were recorded for this clonotype. The chain uses TRBV7-6 and TRBJ1-2; no firm D call. Between the trimmed V and J ends, which lost 2 bases and 6 bases, there was a span of 10 bases. Germline values: CDR1 SGHVS, CDR2 FNYEAQ. The CDR3 sequence is 13 residues long. The CDR3 loop is CASSLQYTDGYTF. CDR3 in DNA: TGTGCCAGCAGCTTACAGTACACCGATGGCTACACCTTC.

This clonotype was seen only a few times. The chain employs TRBV27 and TRBJ1-6, with D maybe TRBD1 (6 bases). CDR3 length: 15 residues. Germline V gene sequence: CDR1 MNHEY, CDR2 SMNVEV (reference sequence). The V gene lost 5 bases and the J gene lost 5 bases, with 13 bases spanning the gap. For the CDR3, the DNA is TGTGCCAGCAGTCTACGAAGGGGGAATAATTCACCCCTCCACTTT. It specifies CASSLRRGNNSPLHF.

The chain couples TRBV9 to TRBJ1-5; D perhaps matches TRBD1 (5 bases). Germline values: CDR1 SGDLS, CDR2 YYNGEE. Trimming left V 0 bases short and J 9 bases short, with 16 bases between. This CDR3 comprises 15 residues. CDR3 protein: CASSVGDRANWPQHF. CDR3 nucleotide sequence: TGTGCCAGCAGCGTAGGAGACAGAGCAAATTGGCCCCAGCATTTT.

The chain recombines TRBV5-1 with TRBJ2-7, with 13 bases lining up with TRBD2. Germline V gives CDR1 SGHRS, CDR2 YFSETQ. The CDR3 runs 16 residues. The V segment lost 4 bases and the J segment 4 bases; nucleotides outside the gene matches: 8. The CDR3 nucleotides are TGCGCCAGCAGCCCCACTAGCGGGGGGGCCAGATACGAGCAGTACTTC. It yields the protein CASSPTSGGARYEQYF.

This clonotype was counted only a few times. The rearrangement uses TRBV7-2 and TRBJ2-7; 7 bases match TRBD1. The CDR3 loop spans 11 amino acids. The junction had 4 bases not matched to a gene; V was cut back by 4 bases and J by 10 bases. Germline CDR1 is SGHTA and CDR2 is FQGNSA. CDR3 sequence (DNA): TGTGCCAGCAGCTCCGACAGGGTCCAGTACTTC. The encoded protein is CASSSDRVQYF.